Listed here are 6 T cell receptor beta chains from one sample, sequenced in a study of CD8+CD57+ T cells in acquired aplastic anemia. Template material for TCR beta VDJ and CDR3 profiling consisted of genomic DNA. TCRdb fed the reads into MiXCR, producing one record per CDR3 protein. The data contain 150,000 or so distinct CDR3 sequences, more than 45% of them singletons. The patients chosen for sequencing had shown expansion of CD8+CD57+ cells (detected by flow cytometry). The sample comprised sorted CD4+, CD8+, or CD8+CD57+ T cells (not recorded which) from PBMCs. Source of these receptors: a human donor with aplastic anemia.

The J gene is TRBJ1-5, the V gene TRBV19; 9 nucleotides agree with TRBD1. V was pared by 5 bases and J by 4 bases, with 6 bases of the junction left unmatched. The V gene's germline CDR1 is LNHDA and CDR2 SQIVND (reference sequence). The CDR3 length is 15 residues. CDR3 DNA sequence: TGTGCCAGTAGTTTATCCGGGACAGGGAATCAGCCCCAGCATTTT. Protein product: CASSLSGTGNQPQHF.

The chain employs TRBV28 and TRBJ1-4; tentatively, D is TRBD1 (6 bases). Germline V lookup: CDR1 MDHEN, CDR2 SYDVKM. The CDR3 has 15 residues. With 5 bases removed from V and 1 base from J, the gap between germline ends came to 11 bases. As DNA, the CDR3 is TGTGCCAGCAGTCTACTACAGGGAACTAATGAAAAACTGTTTTTT. It encodes CASSLLQGTNEKLFF.

On this clonotype: A much larger clone lies one base from this, so it may be a read error. No conserved phenylalanine or tryptophan ends this CDR3, so it is likely a read error. The chain combines TRBV5-1 with TRBJ2-1, with a tentative D call TRBD1 (5 bases). V lost 5 bases, J lost 8 bases, and 11 bases lay in between. Germline CDR1 is SGHRS and CDR2 is YFSETQ. This CDR3 has 12 amino acids. In nucleotides, the CDR3 is TGCGCCAGCAGAGGGGTTGGGGATGAGCAGTTCCTC. This sequence encodes CASRGVGDEQFL.

V usage is TRBV24-1 and J usage is TRBJ2-1; the D gene is possibly TRBD2 (5 bases). CDR1 KGHDR and CDR2 SFDVKD come from the germline V gene. This CDR3 region has 14 residues. V was clipped by 0 bases and J by 7 bases, with 9 bases between them. CDR3 sequence: CATSDLPGSNEQFF. The CDR3 DNA is TGTGCCACCAGTGATTTGCCGGGATCAAATGAGCAGTTCTTC.

This clonotype occurred many times. The V and J genes are TRBV24-1 and TRBJ1-5; the match to TRBD1 covers 7 bases. Germline CDR1 and CDR2: KGHDR and SFDVKD. This CDR3 has 15 residues. With 3 bases clipped from V and 6 bases from J, the junction kept 7 bases outside the gene matches. CDR3 coding DNA: TGTGCCACCAGTGATCGTAGACAGGGTGCTCAGCCCCAGCATTTT. Its protein product is CATSDRRQGAQPQHF.

This clonotype was seen ten or more times. The CDR3 protein is CASSEGQGLALHF. In DNA form, the CDR3 reads TGTGCCAGCAGTGAAGGTCAGGGCCTTGCCCTCCACTTT. The gene calls are TRBV6-1 and TRBJ1-6; D may be TRBD1 (5 bases). The CDR3 runs to 13 residues. The V and J ends lost 1 base and 14 bases respectively, with 12 bases between them. Germline V gives CDR1 MNHNS, CDR2 SASEGT.